This T cell receptor beta chain was found in a study of radiotherapy plus CTLA-4 blockade in lung cancer. Sequencing used immunoSEQ multiplex PCR; TCRdb keeps in-frame clones, though not all of them. The profile shows 40,000 to 60,000 clones, 86% of them singletons. CDR1 is LGHNT, CDR2 FRNRAP, per germline. This CDR3 region has 15 residues. Trimming pared 7 bases from V and 4 bases from J, leaving 19 bases between. V is TRBV12-5 and J is TRBJ1-1; D is possibly TRBD1 (5 bases). This clonotype was sampled from a human donor with non-small cell lung cancer that progressed on radiotherapy plus ipilimumab. Some clones in this sample may be carry-over from other donors' samples. Material: peripheral blood, obtained from a patient treated with radiotherapy plus ipilimumab. The CDR3 region has the DNA TGTGCTAGTGAGGCGGGACGGAGCGAAGGCACTGAAGCTTTCTTT. It is translated as CASEAGRSEGTEAFF. Complete variable domain (other parts from reference TRBV12-5 and TRBJ1-1): DARVTQTPRHKVTEMGQEVTMRCQPILGHNTVFWYRQTMMQGLELLAYFRNRAPLDDSGMPKDRFSAEMPDATLATLKIQPSEPRDSAVYFCASEAGRSEGTEAFFGQGTRLTVV.